The sample holds many counts of the clone carrying this T cell receptor beta chain. Its cognate antigen is unknown. This entry belongs to a study of T cells in Graves' hyperthyroidism and ophthalmopathy. Study outcomes and limitations: Most clonotypes expanded in the thyroid (above 0.001) were also present in blood.

The CDR3 sequence is 15 residues long. V dropped 3 bases and J dropped 0 bases, with 11 bases sitting between them. Germline assignment: CDR1 MDHEN and CDR2 SYDVKM. Orbital computed tomography and thyroid ultrasound, together with serum TRAb and thyroxine and clinical symptoms, were used for diagnoses. Template material for amplifying TCR beta CDR3 regions consisted of RNA transcripts. HTBI primers were the set used in a first-round RT-PCR of the TCR CDR3. From the multiplex PCR reads, TCRdb called clonotypes with MiXCR, one entry per CDR3 protein. The sample records 400,000 or so distinct CDR3 sequences, about 14% being singletons.

The specimen was blood. The chain is built from TRBV28 and TRBJ1-1; TRBD1 is a possible D gene (6 bases). The receptor was isolated from a woman aged 25 to 45 with Graves' ophthalmopathy. CDR3 residues: CASSLGGQLNTEAFF. Here the CDR3 DNA reads TGTGCCAGCAGTTTGGGAGGACAGCTGAACACTGAAGCTTTCTTT.